These 15 T cell receptor beta chains were sequenced from one sample in a study of metastatic and nonmetastatic thyroid tumors. Via MiXCR, TCRdb re-called the PCR reads. Of 8,000 to 10,000 clones in the sample, less than 40% were seen once. None of the patients had undergone any treatment ahead of thyroid surgery. The sequencing sample was made of tumor tissue. The source of these receptors is a female donor with papillary thyroid cancer or a benign thyroid nodule (not recorded which). Some clones in this sample may be carry-over from other donors' samples.

This clone is labeled as medium-sized. This chain links TRBV6-1 with TRBJ1-2; possible D gene TRBD1, 6 bases. The germline CDR1 and CDR2 sequences are MNHNS and SASEGT. Trimming shortened V by 8 bases and J by 8 bases, and 15 bases separated the two germline ends. The CDR3 sequence is 12 residues long. The CDR3, as DNA: TGTGCCAGCTTGGCGGGGGCGGGGGGCTACACCTTC. Translating it yields CASLAGAGGYTF.

This clone was seen once. V is TRBV7-2 and J is TRBJ2-2; 7 bases are shared with TRBD2. Germline V gene sequence: CDR1 SGHTA, CDR2 FQGNSA. The CDR3 covers 17 residues. The V gene end was trimmed by 0 bases and the J gene end by 0 bases; junction bases not matched to a gene: 4. The CDR3 here is CASSLAGGPPNTGELFF. The CDR3 DNA is TGTGCCAGCAGCTTAGCGGGAGGGCCTCCGAACACCGGGGAGCTGTTTTTT.

This CDR3 is CASSIPGQAGANVLTF. The CDR3 DNA reads as TGTGCCAGTAGTATCCCAGGGCAGGCTGGGGCCAACGTCCTGACTTTC. This chain uses TRBV19 with TRBJ2-6; the D gene is possibly TRBD1 (5 bases). Per the germline V gene, CDR1 is LNHDA and CDR2 is SQIVND (reference sequence). The CDR3 length is 16 residues. Trimming stripped 3 bases from V and 2 bases from J, with 11 bases between.

The chain carries TRBV11-2 and TRBJ1-6; D is possibly TRBD1 (5 bases). CDR3 size: 17 residues. Germline V CDR1 and CDR2: SGHAT, FQNNGV. Trimming took 1 base from V and 5 from J, leaving 15 bases between them. The CDR3 DNA reads as TGTGCCAGCAGCTTAGTAGGTCGGGGCGCTAATAATTCACCCCTCCACTTT. This translates into CASSLVGRGANNSPLHF.

This clone was seen a few times. Germline and junction disagree at one end, which may indicate a read error. The chain couples TRBV27 to TRBJ2-5; 10 nucleotides match TRBD2. Germline lookup yields CDR1 MNHEY and CDR2 SMNVEV (reference sequence). The CDR3 spans 15 residues. CDR3 coding DNA: TGTGCCAGCAGTCAGCGGGAGGGGAGACGGGAGACCCGGTACTTC. Residues: CASSQREGRRETRYF.

V gene TRBV4-1 combines with J gene TRBJ2-1, with unresolved D. This CDR3 region has 16 residues. Germline V gene data show CDR1 as MGHRA and CDR2 as YSYEKL. V lost 0 bases and J lost 0, with 9 bases in between. CDR3 amino acids: CASSQDTTYSYNEQFF. DNA of the CDR3: TGCGCCAGCAGCCAAGATACTACCTACTCCTACAATGAGCAGTTCTTC.

V gene TRBV6-1 combines with J gene TRBJ1-5; a possible D gene is TRBD1 (5 bases). Germline V gene data show CDR1 as MNHNS and CDR2 as SASEGT. This CDR3 is built from 16 residues. V was shortened by 6 bases and J by 1 base, with 16 bases between the two germline ends. CDR3 coding DNA: TGTGCCAGCAGGCCCCTGGGGGTAGGAAGCAATCAGCCCCAGCATTTT. Translation: CASRPLGVGSNQPQHF.

Sample share makes this clone medium-sized (0.01 to 0.1%). The chain joins TRBV4-2 to TRBJ2-5; 10 bases line up with TRBD2. The V gene's germline CDR1 is LGHNA and CDR2 YNFKEQ. Trimming took 0 bases from V and 4 from J; bases not matched to a gene: 8. CDR3 length: 17 amino acids. This CDR3 reads CASSQDITSGARETQYF. DNA for the CDR3: TGTGCCAGCAGCCAAGATATCACTAGCGGGGCGCGAGAGACCCAGTACTTC.

The chain carries TRBV7-2 and TRBJ1-1; possible D gene TRBD1, 6 bases. Germline CDR1 SGHTA, CDR2 FQGNSA. V was shortened by 0 bases and J by 6 bases, with 20 bases between the two germline ends. The CDR3 runs to 17 residues. In nucleotides, the CDR3 is TGTGCCAGCAGCTTAGCGGGCAGGGGACGGAATTTTGCTGAAGCTTTCTTT. It encodes CASSLAGRGRNFAEAFF.

The genes are TRBV24-1 and TRBJ2-2; D not resolved. Germline V CDR1 and CDR2: KGHDR, SFDVKD. This CDR3 is built from 16 residues. V lost 3 bases and J 4 bases, leaving 14 bases between the germline ends. The CDR3 sequence: CATSDKTPLGTGELFF. In nucleotides, the CDR3 is TGTGCCACCAGTGATAAAACCCCTCTGGGCACCGGGGAGCTGTTTTTT.

This chain uses TRBV30 with TRBJ1-1; D remains ambiguous. The V and J ends lost 2 bases and 5 bases respectively, with 6 bases between them. The CDR3 totals 11 residues. CDR1 and CDR2 (germline): GTSNPN, SVGIG (reference sequence). The CDR3 loop reads CAWSSWTEAFF. CDR3 nucleotides: TGTGCCTGGAGTTCGTGGACTGAAGCTTTCTTT.

This clone was seen only a few times. This chain connects TRBV6-6 to TRBJ1-5, with 7 nucleotides matching TRBD1. Looked up from germline, CDR1 is MNHNY and CDR2 is SVGAGI (reference sequence). V was pared by 5 bases and J by 0 bases, with 13 bases of the junction left unmatched. The CDR3 contains 18 residues. CDR3 nucleotide sequence: TGTGCCAGCAGTCAGAACAGGGGCGGAGGGTATAGCAATCAGCCCCAGCATTTT. Protein: CASSQNRGGGYSNQPQHF.

This clone appeared a few times. One end of the junction is discordant with germline, which a read error may explain. J is TRBJ1-3 and V is TRBV6-1, with a tentative D call TRBD1 (5 bases). Germline loops: CDR1 MNHNS, CDR2 SASEGT. The CDR3 is 15 amino acids. The CDR3 bases are TGTGCCAGCATCTCTACCGGGACCTCTGGAGACACCATATATTTT. Translating gives CASISTGTSGDTIYF.

By proportion, this clone is medium-sized (0.01 to 0.1%). The rearrangement links TRBV20-1 to TRBJ1-1; possible D gene TRBD1, 5 bases. CDR1 is DFQATT and CDR2 is SNEGSKA in the germline V gene (reference sequence). The CDR3 spans 12 residues. V was shortened by 5 bases and J by 11 bases, with 18 bases between the two germline ends. The CDR3 sequence is CSAPLSGANAFF. DNA for the CDR3: TGCAGTGCTCCCCTTTCCGGGGCGAACGCTTTCTTT.

The chain links TRBV11-1 to TRBJ2-1, with D perhaps TRBD1 or TRBD2 (5 bases each). Germline V gives CDR1 SGHAT, CDR2 FQDESV (reference sequence). The V end was cut by 5 bases, the J end by 2 bases, with 16 bases between. The CDR3 extends over 16 amino acids. CDR3 region: CASSPERGDPYNEQFF. The CDR3 DNA sequence: TGTGCCAGCAGCCCAGAGAGGGGAGATCCCTACAATGAGCAGTTCTTC.